A selection of T cell receptor beta chains follows, all from one sample in a study of vaccination effects on CD4 cells after COVID-19. Only in-frame clones appear in the TCRdb table, and some are missing; sequencing was by immunoSEQ multiplex PCR. The repertoire has approximately 74,000 clones, roughly 74% of them found once; the top ten carry about 3.2%. For these TCRs, the target antigens are not known. The sequencing used CD4+ T cells from PBMCs cultured with HCoV-NL63 spike peptides, collected before COVID-19 vaccination. The source of these receptors is a human donor who received a COVID-19 vaccine. Each CDR3 is given with its conserved first and last residue. D genes are given only for firm matches. Size is stated for part of the rows, as once, few or many counts, or as a class when the clone is expanded.

once | . | TRBJ1-2 | TRBV25-1 | TGTGCCAGCAGTGAATGGGGGGGTAAATATGGCTACACCTTC | CASSEWGGKYGYTF
. | TRBD1 | TRBJ1-2 | TRBV3-1/TRBV3-2 | TGTGCCAGCAGCCCAGGGGGAAGCTACACCTTC | CASSPGGSYTF
. | TRBD1 | TRBJ1-2 | TRBV9 | TGTGCCAGCAGCGTCTTGGACAGGGGAAACTATGGCTACACCTTC | CASSVLDRGNYGYTF
. | . | TRBJ1-4 | TRBV5-1 | TGCGCCAGCAGCTTGGATGCATTTAATGAAAAACTGTTTTTT | CASSLDAFNEKLFF
once | . | TRBJ2-5 | TRBV12-5 | TGTGCTAGTGGTTTGGAAGGGGGGAGAGAGACCCAGTACTTC | CASGLEGGRETQYF
. | TRBD2 | TRBJ2-3 | TRBV7-2 | TGTGCCAGCAGCAATGCCGGGACTAGCTCCCCAGATACGCAGTATTTT | CASSNAGTSSPDTQYF
. | TRBD2 | TRBJ2-2 | TRBV7-3 | TGTGCCAGCAGCTTACGCCCGGGTTCGCGGGGGGGCGGCGGGGAGCTGTTTTTT | CASSLRPGSRGGGGELFF
few | . | TRBJ2-5 | TRBV29-1 | TGCAGCGTTGAAACGGGCCTCCAAGAGACCCAGTACTTC | CSVETGLQETQYF
. | TRBD1 | TRBJ1-2 | TRBV24-1 | TGTGCCACCAGAGACAGGGAGGATGGCTACACCTTC | CATRDREDGYTF
. | . | TRBJ2-5 | TRBV27 | TGTGCCAGCAGTCAAAACAGGGCCCTGACCCAGTACTTC | CASSQNRALTQYF
. | TRBD1 | TRBJ1-6 | TRBV30 | TGTGCCTGGGCGGGACAGAGTTATTCGGCCCTCCACTTT | CAWAGQSYSALHF
. | . | TRBJ1-3 | TRBV7-8 | TGTGCCAGCATCCCAACCCTACAGGCCTACTCTGGAAACACCATATATTTT | CASIPTLQAYSGNTIYF
. | . | TRBJ2-3 | TRBV5-5 | TGTGCCAGCAGGCAACCTAGGGGGGCAGATACGCAGTATTTT | CASRQPRGADTQYF
. | . | TRBJ1-2 | TRBV5-1 | TGCGCCAGCAGCTTGGCGAGCGGGGGCCCCAACTATGGCTACACCTTC | CASSLASGGPNYGYTF
. | TRBD1 | TRBJ2-3 | TRBV11-3 | TGTGCCAGCAGCCCCACAGGGGGACCGACAGATACGCAGTATTTT | CASSPTGGPTDTQYF
. | . | TRBJ2-1 | TRBV11-2 | TGTGCCAGCAGCCTCGGACAAGAGAATGAGCAGTTCTTC | CASSLGQENEQFF
. | . | TRBJ1-3 | TRBV14 | TGTGCCAGCAGCCCCCAAGCGGGAAACACCATATATTTT | CASSPQAGNTIYF
. | . | TRBJ1-4 | TRBV5-8 | TGTGCCAGCACCCGTGGGACCGGACCTGAAAAACTGTTTTTT | CASTRGTGPEKLFF
. | . | TRBJ2-1 | TRBV6-6 | TGTGCCAGCAGTTGGGGGGCAGCCAATGAGCAGTTCTTC | CASSWGAANEQFF
. | . | TRBJ2-3 | TRBV7-2 | TGTGCCAGCAGCTTTTCTGGCACAGATACGCAGTATTTT | CASSFSGTDTQYF
. | TRBD2 | TRBJ2-5 | TRBV3-1/TRBV3-2 | TGTGCCAGCAGCCAAGGATTGGGCGCGGGGGGGCTCGCGAAGACCCAGTACTTC | CASSQGLGAGGLAKTQYF
. | TRBD1 | TRBJ2-1 | TRBV3-1/TRBV3-2 | TGTGCCAGCAGCCGAAGCGGGACAGGGGGACGAAATGAGCAGTTCTTC | CASSRSGTGGRNEQFF
. | TRBD1 | TRBJ2-3 | TRBV24-1 | TGTGCCACCAGTGACCCGGGACAGGGGAGGGTCACAGATACGCAGTATTTT | CATSDPGQGRVTDTQYF
. | . | TRBJ2-5 | TRBV15 | TGTGCCACCAGCAGAGTACAGCCGGAAGAGACCCAGTACTTC | CATSRVQPEETQYF
. | TRBD2 | TRBJ2-1 | TRBV11-1 | TGTGCCAGCAGAGTTAGGACTAGCGGGAACCTAAATGAGCAGTTCTTC | CASRVRTSGNLNEQFF
. | . | TRBJ2-5 | TRBV5-1 | TGCGCCAGCAGCTTGGGACAGGTCCGCCGAGAGACCCAGTACTTC | CASSLGQVRRETQYF
. | TRBD1 | TRBJ2-5 | TRBV7-8 | TGTGCCAGCAGCTTAAACCCGGGACAGGGGAAAGAGACCCAGTACTTC | CASSLNPGQGKETQYF
. | TRBD1 | TRBJ1-5 | TRBV4-1 | TGCGCCAGCAGCCAAGACAATGACAGGGCTCAGCATTTT | CASSQDNDRAQHF
. | TRBD1 | TRBJ1-2 | TRBV28 | TGTGCCAGTTACGGGGGACAGAATGGCTATGGCTACACCTTC | CASYGGQNGYGYTF
few | TRBD1 | TRBJ2-1 | TRBV4-3 | TGCGCCAGCAGCCAAGAACCGGGTCGGGACAGAGTCTACAATGAGCAGTTCTTC | CASSQEPGRDRVYNEQFF
. | . | TRBJ2-2 | TRBV20-1 | TGCAGTGCTAACATCAGCGGGGAGCTGTTTTTT | CSANISGELFF
once | . | TRBJ2-3 | TRBV18 | TGTGCCAGCTCACCAAGTTCTTTAGTGACGGCGGGGGATACGCAGTATTTT | CASSPSSLVTAGDTQYF
. | TRBD1 | TRBJ2-1 | TRBV6-2/TRBV6-3 | TGTGCCAGCAGCTCCTCTGGACAGGGGCGAGGGGAGCAGTTCTTC | CASSSSGQGRGEQFF
. | . | TRBJ1-3 | TRBV19 | TGTGCCAGTAGTCGGGGGGGAATCTCTGGAAACACCATATATTTT | CASSRGGISGNTIYF
. | . | TRBJ1-3 | TRBV28 | TGTGCCAGCAGTTTATTAGTAGCCTTCTCTGGAAACACCATATATTTT | CASSLLVAFSGNTIYF
. | . | TRBJ1-2 | TRBV19 | TGTGCCAGTATTGGTAGAAAAGCTAACTATGGCTACACCTTC | CASIGRKANYGYTF
. | TRBD2 | TRBJ2-5 | TRBV4-2 | TGTGCCAGCAGCCAAGATGAAGGACTAGCGGGGGCCAGGGTGGAGACCCAGTACTTC | CASSQDEGLAGARVETQYF
. | TRBD1 | TRBJ2-3 | TRBV2 | TGTGCCAGCAGTTATAGCCCGGGACAGGGGGCGCGGGATACGCAGTATTTT | CASSYSPGQGARDTQYF
. | TRBD1 | TRBJ2-5 | TRBV6-1 | TGTGCCAGCAAAAATAGACAGGGGGCAGAGACCCAGTACTTC | CASKNRQGAETQYF
few | TRBD2 | TRBJ2-1 | TRBV11-3 | TGTGCCAGCAGCTTCGGCGCTGGGACTAGTTCCTACAATGAGCAGTTCTTC | CASSFGAGTSSYNEQFF
. | . | TRBJ1-1 | TRBV19 | TGTGCCAGTAGGGACAGAGGACGGTCGGACACTGAAGCTTTCTTT | CASRDRGRSDTEAFF
. | . | TRBJ1-6 | TRBV6-2/TRBV6-3 | TGTGCCAGCAGTTACAATACGCCGGACGTTGGGCCCCTCCACTTT | CASSYNTPDVGPLHF
few | TRBD1 | TRBJ1-4 | TRBV5-1 | TGCGCCAGCCGGAAGACAGGGGGCCGAGGTGAAAAACTGTTTTTT | CASRKTGGRGEKLFF
. | . | TRBJ1-3 | TRBV30 | TGTGCCTGGTCGTACTCTGGAAACACCATATATTTT | CAWSYSGNTIYF
. | TRBD1 | TRBJ2-1 | TRBV6-5 | TGTGCCAGCAGGACCGACAGGGGGTCCTACAATGAGCAGTTCTTC | CASRTDRGSYNEQFF
once | TRBD2 | TRBJ2-2 | TRBV2 | TGTGCCAGCAGTTTATATTCCGGGACTAGCACCGGGGAGCTGTTTTTT | CASSLYSGTSTGELFF
. | . | TRBJ2-1 | TRBV18 | TGTGCCAGCTCACCGTCGGGGTTCTCCTACAATGAGCAGTTCTTC | CASSPSGFSYNEQFF
. | TRBD2 | TRBJ2-1 | TRBV10-2 | TGCGCCACCCTATGGGGGGGGGCCTACAATGAGCAGTTCTTC | CATLWGGAYNEQFF